A selection of T cell receptor beta chains follows, all from one sample in a study of blood T cells in healthy people across ages. TCRdb processed the 5' RACE reads anew with MiXCR; each CDR3 protein has one entry. In the table there are roughly 800,000 distinct CDR3 sequences, roughly 24% of which are singletons. These records were also assigned to another study, of T cells of mothers and their children.

Input material: blood. Receptor source: a boy aged 5-17 years in good health. CDR3s include the opening cysteine and the closing phenylalanine or tryptophan. The D gene is left open where the match is weak. A row's size may be missing; if present it is once, few, many or a size class.

j_call clone_size d_call v_call cdr3_nt cdr3_aa
TRBJ2-5 few TRBD2 TRBV7-7 TGTGCCAGCAGCTTAGGTGCCGGCGGGGGGAGCCAAGAGACCCAGTACTTC CASSLGAGGGSQETQYF
TRBJ1-2 few - TRBV9 TGTGCCAGCAGCGATGGACTGAGAATAGACTATGGCTACACCTTC CASSDGLRIDYGYTF
TRBJ2-3 once - TRBV20-1 TGCAGTGCTAGAGATCTTGGGGCCTCCTGGACAGATACGCAGTATTTT CSARDLGASWTDTQYF
TRBJ1-1 few - TRBV6-1 TGTGCCAGCAACCCCACGTGGGCGGGCACTGAAGCTTTCTTT CASNPTWAGTEAFF
TRBJ2-7 - - TRBV5-1 TGCGCCAGCAGCTTAAACGTCGATTTCGACGAGCAGTACTTC CASSLNVDFDEQYF
TRBJ1-5 - - TRBV2 TGTGCCAGCAAACAGGGCACTAGCAATCAGCCCCAGCATTTT CASKQGTSNQPQHF
TRBJ2-4 - - TRBV29-1 TGCAGCGTTGGGACAAGTTGGACAGCCAAAAACATTCAGTACTTC CSVGTSWTAKNIQYF
TRBJ2-5 few - TRBV29-1 TGTAGCGTAGCGACGGTCCAAGAGACCCAGTACTTC CSVATVQETQYF
TRBJ2-1 few TRBD1 TRBV15 TGTGCCACCAGCAGGTGGACAGGGGGTTACAATGAGCAGTTCTTC CATSRWTGGYNEQFF
TRBJ2-2 few TRBD1 TRBV5-1 TGCGCCAGCAGCCCTGTATCCGGGACAGAAGCCGGGGAGCTGTTTTTT CASSPVSGTEAGELFF
TRBJ1-2 few TRBD1 TRBV5-5 TGTGCCAGCAGCTTGGAGACAGGGGGGGCCTATGGCTACACCTTC CASSLETGGAYGYTF
TRBJ2-1 few - TRBV28 TGTGCCAGCAGTTTTTTTAGGGGGGCCTACAATGAGCAGTTCTTC CASSFFRGAYNEQFF
TRBJ2-6 few - TRBV28 TGTGCCAGCAGTGAGCCCGGGGCAAATGGGGCCAACGTCCTGACTTTC CASSEPGANGANVLTF
TRBJ2-1 few TRBD1 TRBV6-2/TRBV6-3 TGTGCCAGCAGTACCTATCCGGGACAGGGTTACAATGAGCAGTTCTTC CASSTYPGQGYNEQFF
TRBJ1-2 - - TRBV27 TGTGCCAGCAGTTTTATCCCGAGACTTGGCCACACCTTC CASSFIPRLGHTF
TRBJ2-7 once TRBD1 TRBV20-1 TGCAGTGCAGCGACAGGGGGCGAGGAAGATGGTGGGGTGCAGTACTTC CSAATGGEEDGGVQYF
TRBJ1-1 - - TRBV5-5 TGTGCCAGCAGCTGGGACAACTTTAACACTGAAGCTTTCTTT CASSWDNFNTEAFF
TRBJ1-2 few - TRBV5-1 TGCGCCAGCAGCTCCCTCCAAGGGCCCCGGGGCTACACCTTC CASSSLQGPRGYTF
TRBJ1-2 few - TRBV6-5 TGTGCCAGCAGATACGGGGGTGAGAGGGGCTACACCTTC CASRYGGERGYTF
TRBJ1-1 - - TRBV12-3/TRBV12-4 TGTGCCAGCAGTTGGAGGGGGACCACTGAAGCTTTCTTT CASSWRGTTEAFF
TRBJ2-4 few - TRBV20-1 TGCAGTGCTAGAGATGAGGAACAGTACTTC CSARDEEQYF
TRBJ1-2 - TRBD1 TRBV5-1 TGCGCCAGCAGCCCCCGGCGGGACAGCAACTATGGCTACACCTTC CASSPRRDSNYGYTF
TRBJ2-5 - - TRBV5-1 TGCGCCAGCAGCTTTAGTTACCATCAAGAGACCCAGTACTTC CASSFSYHQETQYF
TRBJ2-3 few TRBD2 TRBV5-1 TGCGCCAGCAGCTTAACTGGCGGGGGGCGAGGAGATACGCAGTATTTT CASSLTGGGRGDTQYF
TRBJ2-1 - TRBD2 TRBV27 TGTGCCAGCAGTTCCGCCCGGAGCGGGGGGACGGAGACCCAATACTTC CASSSARSGGTETQYF